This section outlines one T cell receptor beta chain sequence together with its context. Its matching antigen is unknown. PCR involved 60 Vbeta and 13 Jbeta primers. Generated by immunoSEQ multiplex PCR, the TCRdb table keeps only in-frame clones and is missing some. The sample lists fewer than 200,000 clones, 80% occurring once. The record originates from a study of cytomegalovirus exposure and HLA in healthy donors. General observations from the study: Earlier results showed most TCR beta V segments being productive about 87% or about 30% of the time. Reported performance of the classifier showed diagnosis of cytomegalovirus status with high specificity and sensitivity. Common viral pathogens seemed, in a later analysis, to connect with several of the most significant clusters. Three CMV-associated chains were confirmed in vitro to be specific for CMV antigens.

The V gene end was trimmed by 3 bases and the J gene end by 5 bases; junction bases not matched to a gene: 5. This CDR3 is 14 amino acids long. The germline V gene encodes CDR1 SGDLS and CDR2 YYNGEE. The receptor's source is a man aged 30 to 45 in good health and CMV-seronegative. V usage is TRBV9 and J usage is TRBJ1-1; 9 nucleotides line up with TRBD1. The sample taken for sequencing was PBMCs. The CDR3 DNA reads TGTGCCAGCAGCGATCCGGGACAGGGAACTGAAGCTTTCTTT. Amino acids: CASSDPGQGTEAFF.